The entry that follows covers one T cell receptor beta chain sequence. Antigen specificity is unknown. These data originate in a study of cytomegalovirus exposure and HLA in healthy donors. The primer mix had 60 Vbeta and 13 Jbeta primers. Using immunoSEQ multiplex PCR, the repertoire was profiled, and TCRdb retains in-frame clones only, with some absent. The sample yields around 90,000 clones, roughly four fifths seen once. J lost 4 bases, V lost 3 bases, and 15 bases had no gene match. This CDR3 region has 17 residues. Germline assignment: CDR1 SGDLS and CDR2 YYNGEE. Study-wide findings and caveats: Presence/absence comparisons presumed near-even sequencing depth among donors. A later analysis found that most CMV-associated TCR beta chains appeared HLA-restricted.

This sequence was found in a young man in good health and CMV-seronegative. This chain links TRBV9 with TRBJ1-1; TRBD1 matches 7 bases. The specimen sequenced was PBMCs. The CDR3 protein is CASSAHGRGLGGTEAFF. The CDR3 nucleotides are TGTGCCAGCAGCGCGCACGGTAGGGGGCTTGGAGGCACTGAAGCTTTCTTT.